One and the same sample provided the 31 T cell receptor beta chains below, sequenced in a study of T cells after somatic rescue of genetic block. Using immunoSEQ multiplex PCR, the repertoire was profiled, and TCRdb retains in-frame clones only, with some absent. The table includes 55,000 to 75,000 clones, about nine tenths detected once. Input material: peripheral blood mononuclear cells (PBMCs). The receptors come from a man aged 35 to 55.

CDR3 coding DNA: TGTGCCAGCAGTGTGCTAGCGGGGAAAAATGAGCAGTTCTTC. Protein sequence: CASSVLAGKNEQFF. V gene TRBV2 combines with J gene TRBJ2-1; 9 bases map to TRBD2. Germline values: CDR1 SNHLY, CDR2 FYNNEI. The CDR3 is 14 residues long. Germline trimming cut 4 bases from V and 7 bases from J; bases unmatched to any gene: 5.

The chain uses TRBV5-1 and TRBJ2-6; tentative D call: TRBD1 (6 bases). V lost 0 bases to trimming and J lost 1 base, with 11 bases between them. Germline CDR1 reads SGHRS; CDR2 reads YFSETQ. The CDR3 extends over 17 amino acids. The CDR3 DNA follows: TGCGCCAGCAGCTTGGGGAGCAGGGGATCTGGGGCCAACGTCCTGACTTTC. Encoded protein: CASSLGSRGSGANVLTF.

The chain carries TRBV6-1 and TRBJ1-1; D unclear. In germline, CDR1 is MNHNS, CDR2 SASEGT. V lost 4 bases, J lost 2 bases, and 11 bases lay in between. This CDR3 is 14 amino acids long. The DNA of the CDR3 is TGTGCCAGCAGTGTCGTGACCGTTAACACTGAAGCTTTCTTT. Protein: CASSVVTVNTEAFF.

V is TRBV10-1 and J is TRBJ2-7; tentatively, D is TRBD2 (6 bases). Trimming removed 5 bases from V and 5 bases from J, with 19 bases in between. Germline-derived CDR1 and CDR2 are WNHNN and SYGVQD (reference sequence). The CDR3 is made up of 15 amino acids. Written as DNA, the CDR3 is TGCGCCAGCAGTCCGAACCTCGGGGGAGAGAACGAGCAGTACTTC. It specifies CASSPNLGGENEQYF.

The gene calls are TRBV4-3 and TRBJ2-5; TRBD2 aligns across 10 bases. CDR1 is LGHNA, CDR2 YSLEER, per germline. The CDR3 runs to 16 residues. The V segment lost 4 bases and the J segment 2 bases; nucleotides outside the gene matches: 7. CDR3 in DNA: TGCGCCAGCAGCCGCAGACTAGCGGGCCAACAAGAGACCCAGTACTTC. This translates into CASSRRLAGQQETQYF.

The chain links TRBV7-8 to TRBJ1-2; the D is unclear. The CDR3 runs 14 residues. Germline lookup yields CDR1 SGHVS and CDR2 FQNEAQ. V was shortened by 8 bases and J by 3 bases, with 16 bases between the two germline ends. The CDR3 is CASGGRLWYYGYTF. The CDR3 nucleotides are TGTGCCAGCGGCGGGAGGCTGTGGTACTATGGCTACACCTTC.

The chain recombines TRBV6-5 with TRBJ2-7; 11 bases map to TRBD1. Trimming cost V 6 bases and J 2 bases; bases outside gene matches: 3. The CDR3 is made up of 14 amino acids. Germline CDR1 and CDR2: MNHEY and SVGAGI. CDR3 DNA: TGTGCCAGCAGGTCGGACAGGGGGCCCTACGAGCAGTACTTC. It specifies CASRSDRGPYEQYF.

This chain joins TRBV4-1 and TRBJ2-4; possible D gene TRBD1, 6 bases. Trimming removed 1 base from V and 8 bases from J, with 12 bases in between. The CDR3 is 14 amino acids. Germline CDR1 MGHRA, CDR2 YSYEKL. The CDR3 loop reads CASSQAGETHIQYF. In DNA, the CDR3 is TGCGCCAGCAGCCAAGCAGGGGAAACTCACATTCAGTACTTC.

The V and J genes are TRBV30 and TRBJ1-2, with 8 bases identical to TRBD1. Germline V gives CDR1 GTSNPN, CDR2 SVGIG (reference sequence). The trim removed 8 bases at V and 4 bases at J, leaving 9 bases unmatched. CDR3 length: 13 amino acids. The CDR3 loop is CATQTGVFYGYTF. The DNA of the CDR3 is TGTGCCACCCAGACAGGGGTTTTCTATGGCTACACCTTC.

The CDR3 here is CASSSQGASGSTYNEQFF. The CDR3 coding sequence is TGTGCCAGCAGTTCCCAAGGGGCTAGCGGGTCAACCTACAATGAGCAGTTCTTC. This rearrangement joins TRBV28 to TRBJ2-1; 8 bases line up with TRBD2. V shed 4 bases, J shed 2 bases, and the junction held 13 bases outside the gene matches. The germline CDR1 and CDR2 sequences are MDHEN and SYDVKM. The CDR3 is made up of 18 amino acids.

The V gene is TRBV19, the J gene TRBJ2-7; no clear D. The CDR3 consists of 13 residues. Germline CDR1 LNHDA, CDR2 SQIVND (reference sequence). Trimming stripped 7 bases from V and 6 bases from J, with 16 bases between. The CDR3 reads CASTLSQTSEQYF. DNA of the CDR3: TGTGCCAGTACCCTGAGCCAGACCTCCGAGCAGTACTTC.

This sequence joins TRBV7-9 and TRBJ2-7; the D is unclear. Germline CDR1 SEHNR, CDR2 FQNEAQ (reference sequence). The V end lost 7 bases, the J end lost 2 bases, and 15 bases lay between the germline ends. The CDR3 has 14 amino acids. CDR3: CASNTLDGTYEQYF. The CDR3 region has the DNA TGTGCCAGCAACACCCTGGACGGAACCTACGAGCAGTACTTC.

This CDR3 is CASSLDQPQHF. The CDR3 bases are TGTGCCAGCAGTCTCGATCAGCCCCAGCATTTT. This chain joins TRBV6-6 and TRBJ1-5, with no clear D. The germline V gene encodes CDR1 MNHNY and CDR2 SVGAGI (reference sequence). Trimming removed 5 bases at V and 5 bases at J, with 4 bases between. This CDR3 comprises 11 residues.

The rearrangement links TRBV7-8 to TRBJ1-1; D unclear. The germline V gene has CDR1 SGHVS and CDR2 FQNEAQ. CDR3 length equals 13 residues. V lost 1 base to trimming and J lost 4 bases, with 7 bases between them. The CDR3 sequence: CASSLGRATEAFF. DNA of the CDR3: TGTGCCAGCAGCTTAGGGAGGGCCACTGAAGCTTTCTTT.

This chain joins TRBV7-2 and TRBJ1-5, with 7 bases that match TRBD1. V was pared by 3 bases and J by 4 bases, with 0 bases of the junction left unmatched. CDR3 length: 13 amino acids. The germline V gene has CDR1 SGHTA and CDR2 FQGNSA. The CDR3 loop is CASSFRGNQPQHF. CDR3 in DNA: TGTGCCAGCAGCTTCAGGGGGAATCAGCCCCAGCATTTT.

This clone is labeled as medium-sized. The CDR3 bases are TGTGCCAGCAGCCCAATCTACTCAGGCTTCAATCAGCCCCAGCATTTT. Encoded protein: CASSPIYSGFNQPQHF. The chain links TRBV11-2 to TRBJ1-5; D remains ambiguous. Germline V gene data show CDR1 as SGHAT and CDR2 as FQNNGV. This CDR3 region has 16 residues. Between the trimmed V and J ends, which lost 5 bases and 3 bases, there was a span of 17 bases.

This clone was picked up one time. The chain has TRBV6-6 and TRBJ2-2; 9 positions agree with TRBD2. Per germline, CDR1 MNHNY and CDR2 SVGAGI (reference sequence). J gave up 7 bases and V 3 bases, and 9 bases lay outside the gene matches. The CDR3 runs to 16 residues. The CDR3 sequence is CASSYPGGRAGGELFF. CDR3 bases: TGTGCCAGCAGTTATCCGGGCGGGAGGGCCGGCGGGGAGCTGTTTTTT.

The chain recombines TRBV6-5 with TRBJ2-7, with a weak D call TRBD2 (6 bases). The CDR3 length is 16 residues. The V gene lost 0 bases and the J gene lost 0 bases, with 12 bases spanning the gap. CDR1 and CDR2 (germline): MNHEY, SVGAGI. CDR3 coding DNA: TGTGCCAGCAGTTACTCGCTCCGGGAGCGCTCCTACGAGCAGTACTTC. This translates into CASSYSLRERSYEQYF.

This clone was detected only once. V and J are TRBV6-1 and TRBJ1-2, with TRBD1 matching 12 bases. The J segment lost 8 bases and the V segment lost 1 base, leaving 8 bases of the junction unmatched. This CDR3 is built from 16 residues. The germline V gene has CDR1 MNHNS and CDR2 SASEGT. Written as DNA, the CDR3 is TGTGCCAGCAGTGAAGTCCCGGGACAGGGGGCAGGGGGCTACACCTTC. This translates into CASSEVPGQGAGGYTF.

The gene calls are TRBV5-4 and TRBJ2-3; D is uncertain. Trimming left V 0 bases short and J 2 bases short, with 4 bases between. The CDR3 is 13 amino acids. Germline loops: CDR1 SGHNT, CDR2 YYREEE (reference sequence). The CDR3: CASSLGNTDTQYF. For the CDR3, the DNA is TGTGCCAGCAGCTTGGGAAACACAGATACGCAGTATTTT.

The chain joins TRBV18 to TRBJ1-3; TRBD1 matches 7 bases. Germline trimming cut 3 bases from V and 2 bases from J; bases unmatched to any gene: 7. Per the germline V gene, CDR1 is KGHSH and CDR2 is LQKENI. The CDR3 extends over 16 amino acids. In DNA, the CDR3 is TGTGCCAGCTCACCCTCGACAGGGAGCGCTGGAAACACCATATATTTT. Translating gives CASSPSTGSAGNTIYF.

The chain joins TRBV7-9 to TRBJ1-1; no clear D. This CDR3 contains 15 residues. The V end lost 5 bases, the J end lost 1 base, and 14 bases lay between the germline ends. The germline gives CDR1 SEHNR, CDR2 FQNEAQ (reference sequence). CDR3 in amino acids: CASSAYMQQNTEAFF. CDR3 DNA sequence: TGTGCCAGCAGCGCGTATATGCAGCAGAACACTGAAGCTTTCTTT. Variable domain in full (rest from reference TRBV7-9 and TRBJ1-1): DTGVSQNPRHKITKRGQNVTFRCDPISEHNRLYWYRQTLGQGPEFLTYFQNEAQLEKSRLLSDRFSAERPKGSFSTLEIQRTEQGDSAMYLCASSAYMQQNTEAFFGQGTRLTVV.

This chain links TRBV29-1 with TRBJ2-1; a weak D match, TRBD2 (5 bases). Germline CDR1 reads SQVTM; CDR2 reads ANQGSEA. The germline V and J ends were trimmed by 7 bases and 7 bases, with 14 bases remaining between them. The length of the CDR3 is 12 residues. The CDR3 DNA reads as TGCAGCGGCCAGGCCGGGGTTAATGAGCAGTTCTTC. Its protein product is CSGQAGVNEQFF.

This clone was detected once. The chain has TRBV2 and TRBJ1-6, with D unclear. Trimming stripped 4 bases from V and 0 bases from J, with 4 bases between. CDR1 and CDR2 from the germline V gene are SNHLY and FYNNEI. The CDR3 contains 14 residues. CDR3 protein: CASSASSYNSPLHF. CDR3 nucleotide sequence: TGTGCCAGCAGTGCCAGCTCCTATAATTCACCCCTCCACTTT.

The chain recombines TRBV4-1 with TRBJ2-1, with TRBD2 matching over 9 bases. The CDR3 is made up of 16 amino acids. The junction had 7 bases not matched to a gene; V was cut back by 0 bases and J by 7 bases. From germline, CDR1 is MGHRA and CDR2 YSYEKL. CDR3 sequence: CASSQEGLAWGNEQFF. DNA for the CDR3: TGCGCCAGCAGCCAAGAGGGACTAGCTTGGGGTAATGAGCAGTTCTTC.

This chain's CDR3 is CASRGLAGNTGELFF. The CDR3 DNA is TGTGCCAGCAGAGGACTAGCGGGGAACACCGGGGAGCTGTTTTTT. The gene calls are TRBV2 and TRBJ2-2, with TRBD2 matching over 11 bases. The CDR3 is 15 amino acids. The V gene's germline CDR1 is SNHLY and CDR2 FYNNEI. The V segment lost 6 bases and the J segment 1 base; nucleotides outside the gene matches: 1. The full variable domain, its missing parts supplied by reference TRBV2 and TRBJ2-2, is EPEVTQTPSHQVTQMGQEVILRCVPISNHLYFYWYRQILGQKVEFLVSFYNNEISEKSEIFDDQFSVERPDGSNFTLKIRSTKLEDSAMYFCASRGLAGNTGELFFGEGSRLTVL.

Only one count was recorded for this clone. This chain connects TRBV4-2 to TRBJ2-4; TRBD2 is a possible D gene (7 bases). Trimming stripped 0 bases from V and 6 bases from J, with 15 bases between. Germline V gene lookup returns CDR1 LGHNA and CDR2 YNFKEQ. This CDR3 is 16 amino acids long. Here the CDR3 DNA reads TGTGCCAGCAGCCAAGATTGGGAGGGGGTTAGAAACATTCAGTACTTC. Amino acid sequence: CASSQDWEGVRNIQYF.

V gene TRBV6-1 combines with J gene TRBJ1-2; a weak D match, TRBD1 (5 bases). CDR1 MNHNS and CDR2 SASEGT come from the germline V gene. The CDR3 loop spans 13 amino acids. Trimming cost V 4 bases and J 6 bases, with 12 bases left between them. As DNA, the CDR3 is TGTGCCAGCAGTGGTCCGGGGCCGGATGGCTACACCTTC. Amino acids: CASSGPGPDGYTF.

V usage is TRBV18 and J usage is TRBJ2-7; unclear D gene. CDR1 and CDR2 (germline): KGHSH, LQKENI. The CDR3 covers 16 residues. V gave up 3 bases and J gave up 3 bases, with 18 bases separating them. In DNA, the CDR3 is TGTGCCAGCTCACCTACGCGGACGAAGGGCGGCTACGAGCAGTACTTC. Translating gives CASSPTRTKGGYEQYF.

The chain combines TRBV4-3 with TRBJ2-7, with TRBD2 matching 7 bases. Germline V gene lookup returns CDR1 LGHNA and CDR2 YSLEER. The CDR3 consists of 16 residues. The V gene end was trimmed by 4 bases and the J gene end by 9 bases; junction bases not matched to a gene: 18. The CDR3 DNA is TGCGCCAGCAGCCCCAGACTAGCCAACACCGCGGGTGGGCAGTACTTC. Protein sequence: CASSPRLANTAGGQYF.

The chain links TRBV6-5 to TRBJ2-7; the D is unclear. CDR1 is MNHEY, CDR2 SVGAGI, per germline. V lost 0 bases and J 2 bases, leaving 11 bases between the germline ends. The CDR3 length is 15 residues. CDR3 nucleotide sequence: TGTGCCAGCAGTTACTCGATCGGTCAACCCTACGAGCAGTACTTC. Its protein is CASSYSIGQPYEQYF.